The 20 T cell receptor beta chains below were found in one sample sequenced in a study of OX40 agonist ivuxolimab in advanced cancers. Using immunoSEQ multiplex PCR, the repertoire was profiled, and TCRdb retains in-frame clones only, with some absent. The data show fewer than 50,000 clones, more than 85% seen once. The material sequenced was CD4+ or CD8+ T cells sorted from blood, taken in a trial of the OX40 agonist ivuxolimab. The receptors originated from an adult with an advanced solid tumor such as melanoma, head and neck, liver or kidney cancer.

This chain links TRBV5-5 with TRBJ2-3; D is uncertain. This CDR3 has 14 residues. Trimming stripped 0 bases from V and 4 bases from J, with 9 bases between. Germline V lookup: CDR1 SGHKS, CDR2 YYEKEE (reference sequence). CDR3 nucleotide sequence: TGTGCCAGCAGCTTGGGTGGCGGCCCAGATACGCAGTATTTT. Amino acid sequence: CASSLGGGPDTQYF.

The chain combines TRBV29-1 with TRBJ2-3; D is uncertain. Germline CDR1 is SQVTM and CDR2 is ANQGSEA. The germline V and J ends were trimmed by 6 bases and 3 bases, with 19 bases remaining between them. This CDR3 is 15 amino acids long. The CDR3 DNA sequence: TGCAGCGTGCAAATCGGGCTTCTGGGGACAGATACGCAGTATTTT. This sequence encodes CSVQIGLLGTDTQYF.

The J gene is TRBJ2-5, the V gene TRBV29-1, with TRBD1 identical over 9 bases. The J call may be faulty, since TRBJ2-7 better matches the DNA end. CDR1 and CDR2 (germline): SQVTM, ANQGSEA. The CDR3 extends over 13 amino acids. CDR3 bases: TGCAGCGTCGGACAGGGGTACTCCTACGAGCAGTACTTC. It specifies CSVGQGYSYEQYF.

This chain joins TRBV5-1 and TRBJ1-2; TRBD1 is a possible D gene (5 bases). The CDR3 is made up of 14 amino acids. Looked up from germline, CDR1 is SGHRS and CDR2 is YFSETQ. Trimming removed 4 bases at V and 6 bases at J, with 16 bases between. CDR3 region: CASSATGPGDGYTF. CDR3 coding DNA: TGCGCCAGCAGCGCCACAGGTCCCGGGGATGGCTACACCTTC.

This rearrangement joins TRBV10-3 to TRBJ2-7; 7 bases are a match to TRBD1. CDR3 size: 16 residues. Germline assignment: CDR1 ENHRY and CDR2 SYGVKD. J gave up 3 bases and V 3 bases, and 11 bases lay outside the gene matches. The CDR3 reads CAISDSTGVSYYEQYF. For the CDR3, the DNA is TGTGCCATCAGTGATTCAACAGGGGTGTCCTACTACGAGCAGTACTTC.

This chain connects TRBV2 to TRBJ1-3; the D is unclear. This CDR3 has 12 amino acids. Germline V gives CDR1 SNHLY, CDR2 FYNNEI. The V gene lost 5 bases and the J gene lost 3 bases, with 5 bases spanning the gap. In DNA form, the CDR3 reads TGTGCCAGCAGTAGGGTTGGAAACACCATATATTTT. Its protein product is CASSRVGNTIYF.

V is TRBV7-3 and J is TRBJ2-7, with 8 bases that match TRBD2. Germline V gene sequence: CDR1 SGHTA, CDR2 FQGTGA. The V and J ends lost 5 bases and 3 bases, in that order; junction bases with no gene match: 6. The CDR3 contains 14 residues. In DNA, the CDR3 is TGTGCCAGCAGCGAGGGACTAGTCGACTACGAGCAGTACTTC. Protein: CASSEGLVDYEQYF.

The chain links TRBV13 to TRBJ2-7, with D hard to call. Per the germline V gene, CDR1 is PRHDT and CDR2 is FYEKMQ (reference sequence). The V end lost 3 bases, the J end lost 4 bases, and 13 bases lay between the germline ends. CDR3 length equals 14 residues. For the CDR3, the DNA is TGTGCCAGCAGCTTGGGCAGAACAGCATACGAGCAGTACTTC. This encodes CASSLGRTAYEQYF.

This chain links TRBV5-4 with TRBJ1-1, with 9 bases aligning to TRBD1. Per the germline V gene, CDR1 is SGHNT and CDR2 is YYREEE (reference sequence). The CDR3 runs to 14 residues. Unmatched junction bases numbered 6, after V lost 4 bases and J lost 5 bases. The CDR3 reads CASSLDRGGTEAFF. CDR3 sequence (DNA): TGTGCCAGCAGCCTGGACAGGGGAGGAACTGAAGCTTTCTTT.

The chain combines TRBV7-2 with TRBJ2-5; D perhaps matches TRBD1 (5 bases). The CDR3 contains 16 residues. V gave up 1 base and J gave up 5 bases, with 17 bases separating them. Per the germline V gene, CDR1 is SGHTA and CDR2 is FQGNSA. Here the CDR3 reads CASSLDRFGARETQYF. DNA of the CDR3: TGTGCCAGCAGCTTAGACAGGTTTGGGGCGCGGGAGACCCAGTACTTC.

The chain combines TRBV28 with TRBJ2-1; 11 positions match TRBD2. The CDR3 is 15 amino acids. Trimming removed 8 bases from V and 8 bases from J; junction bases left unmatched: 11. Germline V gene data show CDR1 as MDHEN and CDR2 as SYDVKM. CDR3 protein: CASVRLAGLKYEQFF. The CDR3 DNA reads as TGTGCCAGCGTTCGACTAGCGGGGTTAAAGTATGAGCAGTTCTTC.

The chain recombines TRBV7-8 with TRBJ2-2, with D perhaps matching TRBD1 (5 bases). The CDR3 contains 19 residues. Germline V lookup: CDR1 SGHVS, CDR2 FQNEAQ. V lost 1 base and J 0 bases, leaving 18 bases between the germline ends. CDR3 loop: CASSLDPGPDLPNTGELFF. CDR3 DNA: TGTGCCAGCAGCTTAGATCCAGGGCCTGATCTCCCGAACACCGGGGAGCTGTTTTTT.

This rearrangement joins TRBV29-1 to TRBJ1-2; a possible D gene is TRBD1 (5 bases). Germline loops: CDR1 SQVTM, CDR2 ANQGSEA. Trimming removed 5 bases at V and 8 bases at J, with 18 bases between. The CDR3 is made up of 13 amino acids. DNA for the CDR3: TGCAGCGTTAGGGTGGACCAGGGAGGAGGCTACACCTTC. Translated: CSVRVDQGGGYTF.

The chain links TRBV7-2 to TRBJ1-2; weak D call: TRBD1 (5 bases). Trimming removed 0 bases at V and 5 bases at J, with 16 bases between. CDR1 and CDR2 from the germline V gene are SGHTA and FQGNSA. The CDR3 sequence is 16 residues long. CDR3: CASSLAQGPGLYGYTF. In DNA, the CDR3 is TGTGCCAGCAGCTTAGCGCAGGGCCCGGGTCTGTATGGCTACACCTTC.

The gene calls are TRBV14 and TRBJ2-1; a weak D match, TRBD1 (6 bases). The CDR3 totals 15 residues. Germline-derived CDR1 and CDR2 are SGHDN and FVKESK. V was trimmed by 0 bases and J by 7 bases, leaving 13 bases between them. The CDR3 bases are TGTGCCAGCAGCCAAGATTACATAGGGGGAAATGAGCAGTTCTTC. Its translation: CASSQDYIGGNEQFF. Filled out from reference TRBV14 and TRBJ2-1, the complete variable domain reads EAGVTQFPSHSVIEKGQTVTLRCDPISGHDNLYWYRRVMGKEIKFLLHFVKESKQDESGMPNNRFLAERTGGTYSTLKVQPAELEDSGVYFCASSQDYIGGNEQFFGPGTRLTVL.

CDR3 sequence (DNA): TGTGCCAGCAGCTTAGCGGGGACAGGCAGCTATGGCTACACCTTC. This translates into CASSLAGTGSYGYTF. This chain connects TRBV7-2 to TRBJ1-2; 8 bases agree with TRBD1. The CDR3 totals 15 residues. Germline lookup yields CDR1 SGHTA and CDR2 FQGNSA. Germline trimming cut 0 bases from V and 4 bases from J; bases unmatched to any gene: 4.

The chain links TRBV2 to TRBJ2-1, with TRBD1 matching 8 bases. Looked up from germline, CDR1 is SNHLY and CDR2 is FYNNEI. V trimming: 8 bases; J trimming: 4 bases; junction bases outside the gene matches: 7. This CDR3 comprises 14 residues. The chain's CDR3 is CASQQGDPYNEQFF. Written as DNA, the CDR3 is TGTGCCAGCCAACAGGGGGACCCATACAATGAGCAGTTCTTC.

The chain links TRBV29-1 to TRBJ2-2; 8 nucleotides line up with TRBD1. From germline, CDR1 is SQVTM and CDR2 ANQGSEA. The CDR3 has 14 residues. The J segment lost 5 bases and the V segment lost 7 bases, leaving 9 bases of the junction unmatched. For the CDR3, the DNA is TGCAGCGGAGAGACAGGGGACGCTACCGGGGAGCTGTTTTTT. Amino acid sequence: CSGETGDATGELFF.

This clone has ten or more counts. CDR3 protein: CASSLWGTHEQYF. The CDR3 region has the DNA TGTGCCAGCAGTTTATGGGGGACTCACGAGCAGTACTTC. The gene calls are TRBV27 and TRBJ2-7; D is perhaps TRBD2 (6 bases). Trimming pared 1 base from V and 5 bases from J, leaving 9 bases between. CDR3 length: 13 amino acids. The V gene's germline CDR1 is MNHEY and CDR2 SMNVEV (reference sequence).

J is TRBJ1-2 and V is TRBV4-3, with 11 bases matching TRBD1. J lost 8 bases, V lost 3 bases, and 2 bases had no gene match. Germline V gives CDR1 LGHNA, CDR2 YSLEER. This CDR3 is built from 13 residues. In nucleotides, the CDR3 is TGCGCCAGCAGCCAGGGACAGGGGGAAGGCTACACCTTC. It yields the protein CASSQGQGEGYTF.